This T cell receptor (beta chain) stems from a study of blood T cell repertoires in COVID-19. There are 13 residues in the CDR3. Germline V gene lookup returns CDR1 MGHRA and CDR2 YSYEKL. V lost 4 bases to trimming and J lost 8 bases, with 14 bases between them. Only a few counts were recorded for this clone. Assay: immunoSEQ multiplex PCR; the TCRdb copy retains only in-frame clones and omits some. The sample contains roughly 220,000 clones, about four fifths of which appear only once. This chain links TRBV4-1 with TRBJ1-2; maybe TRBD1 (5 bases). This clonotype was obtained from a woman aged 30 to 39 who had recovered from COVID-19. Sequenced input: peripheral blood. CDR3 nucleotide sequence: TGCGCCAGCAGCCGCTTAGGGGAAGAGGGCTACACCTTC. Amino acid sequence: CASSRLGEEGYTF.